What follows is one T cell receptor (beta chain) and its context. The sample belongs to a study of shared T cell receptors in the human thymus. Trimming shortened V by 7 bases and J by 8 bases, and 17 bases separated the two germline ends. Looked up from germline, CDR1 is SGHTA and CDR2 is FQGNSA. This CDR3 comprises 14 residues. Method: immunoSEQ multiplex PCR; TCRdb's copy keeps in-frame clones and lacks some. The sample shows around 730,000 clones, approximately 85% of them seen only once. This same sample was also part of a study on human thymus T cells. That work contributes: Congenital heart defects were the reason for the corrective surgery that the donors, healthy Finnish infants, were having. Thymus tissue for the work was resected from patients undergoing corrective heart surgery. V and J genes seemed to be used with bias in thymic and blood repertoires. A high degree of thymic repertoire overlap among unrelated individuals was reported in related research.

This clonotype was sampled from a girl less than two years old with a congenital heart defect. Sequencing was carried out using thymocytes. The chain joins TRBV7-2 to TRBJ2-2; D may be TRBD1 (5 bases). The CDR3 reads CASTVGHLAGELFF. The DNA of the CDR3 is TGTGCCAGCACCGTGGGGCATCTTGCAGGGGAGCTGTTTTTT.